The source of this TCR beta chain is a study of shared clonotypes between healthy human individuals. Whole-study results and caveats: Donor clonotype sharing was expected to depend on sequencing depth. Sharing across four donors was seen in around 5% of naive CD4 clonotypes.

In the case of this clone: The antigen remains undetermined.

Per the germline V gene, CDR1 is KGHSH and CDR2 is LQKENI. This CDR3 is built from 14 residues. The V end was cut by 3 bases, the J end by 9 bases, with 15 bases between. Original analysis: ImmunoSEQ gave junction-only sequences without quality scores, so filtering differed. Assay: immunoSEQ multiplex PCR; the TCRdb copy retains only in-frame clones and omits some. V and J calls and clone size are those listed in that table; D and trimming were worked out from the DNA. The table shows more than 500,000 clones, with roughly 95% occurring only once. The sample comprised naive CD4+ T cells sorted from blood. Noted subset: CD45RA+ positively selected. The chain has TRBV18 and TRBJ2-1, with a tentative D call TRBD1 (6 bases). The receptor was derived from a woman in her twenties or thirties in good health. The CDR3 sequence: CASSPGQGSGEQFF. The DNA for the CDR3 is TGTGCCAGCTCACCGGGGCAGGGGTCGGGTGAGCAGTTCTTC.